Sequencing of this TCR beta chain was carried out in a study of identical twins. TCRdb re-analysed the 5' RACE reads in MiXCR, keeping a single row per CDR3 protein. The data contain hundreds of thousands of distinct CDR3 sequences, roughly 6.6% of them seen just once; the ten biggest clones take up 1.6%. The CDR3 has 14 amino acids. CDR1 and CDR2 (germline): MNHEY, SMNVEV (reference sequence). The ends were cut back, 4 bases at V and 6 bases at J, with 12 bases in the middle. A remark on this clonotype: Its antigen remains unidentified.

Study-wide results and caveats: Insertions were fewer in abundant cord blood beta clonotypes, whereas memory repertoires showed none of this pattern. For monozygotic twins, models underestimated out-of-frame TCR alpha sharing. Excess low generation probability was seen in twin-shared out-of-frame alpha sequences.

The same specimen was also included in a second study, on yellow fever vaccine responses in identical twins. That report notes: Twins reportedly mounted vaccine T cell responses that seemed partly convergent, partly personalized.

Input material: PBMCs. The chain joins TRBV27 to TRBJ2-2; perhaps TRBD2 as D (5 bases). The TCR comes from a woman between 18 and 30 years old in good health. CDR3 nucleotides: TGTGCCAGCAGTTCCACTAGTTGGGCCGGGGAGCTGTTTTTT. The encoded protein is CASSSTSWAGELFF.